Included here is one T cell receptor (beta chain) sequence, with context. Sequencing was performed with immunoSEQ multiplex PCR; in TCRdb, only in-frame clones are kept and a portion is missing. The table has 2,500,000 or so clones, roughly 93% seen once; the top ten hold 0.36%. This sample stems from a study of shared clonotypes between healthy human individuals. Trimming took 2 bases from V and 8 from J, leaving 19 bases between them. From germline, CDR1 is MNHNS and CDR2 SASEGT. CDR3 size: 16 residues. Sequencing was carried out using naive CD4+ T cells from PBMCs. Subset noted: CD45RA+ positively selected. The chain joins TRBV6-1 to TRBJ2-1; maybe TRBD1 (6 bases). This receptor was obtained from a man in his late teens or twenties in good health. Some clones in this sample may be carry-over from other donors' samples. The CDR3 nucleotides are TGTGCCAGCAGTGAACCGGGACATTTCACCCAGGATGAGCAGTTCTTC. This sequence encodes CASSEPGHFTQDEQFF.